This TCR beta chain was captured by sequencing in a study of vaccination and CD4 T cells after COVID-19. The germline CDR1 and CDR2 sequences are MNHEY and SVGAGI. The CDR3 has 18 residues. Oncomine TCR Beta short-read sequencing was applied to DNA from cultured CD4+ T cells. Using its own MiXCR run on the PCR reads, TCRdb lists one record per CDR3 protein. Counted here are some 24,000 distinct CDR3 sequences, about 29% occurring once; the ten biggest clones make up around 3.3%. Time point reported: late sampling 161 to 241 days after vaccination in a few convalescent patients. As for treatment: roughly 10-day PBMC culture with coronavirus spike peptide pools or control peptides (ViraFEST assay). Study results and limitations: Convalescent patients had a median around 86% of reactive clones appearing only post-vaccination.

Comment on this clonotype: Its cognate antigen is unknown. A much larger clone differs from this one at a single base, so this may be a read error.

The origin of this receptor is a human donor who had recovered from COVID-19. The sample in question was CD4+ T cells from blood, cultured in vitro, obtained about 7 months after SARS-CoV-2 vaccination. V is TRBV6-5 and J is TRBJ2-7; the match to TRBD2 covers 15 bases. The CDR3 spells CTSSYSTGLAGGSYEQYF. CDR3 nucleotides: TGTACCAGCAGTTACTCGACGGGACTAGCGGGAGGCTCCTACGAGCAGTACTTC.